This record looks at one T cell receptor (beta chain) sequence and its context. Its antigen is unidentified. The CDR3 length is 13 residues. In germline, CDR1 is SGDLS, CDR2 YYNGEE. V dropped 3 bases and J dropped 8; count of bases not matched to a gene: 6. The sample originates from a study of early T cells in non-severe SARS-CoV-2 infection. Background on the study: RNA in bulk from unsorted whole blood was sequenced, and chains were unpaired. Study results and caveats: Missing private and CD4 specificities, VDJdb matching favored anti-spike CD8 responses.

Attachment of unique molecular identifiers to individual cDNA molecules was performed. A single record per CDR3 protein comes from TCRdb applying MiXCR to the 5' RACE reads. Of some 64,000 distinct CDR3 sequences in the sample, 13% were seen once. Source material: whole blood. This chain links TRBV9 with TRBJ2-3; 7 nucleotides agree with TRBD2. The sequence came from an adult who was a healthcare worker with PCR-confirmed SARS-CoV-2 infection or an uninfected control (not recorded which). The CDR3 bases are TGTGCCAGCAGCGGGGGCCGGACTAGTACGCAGTATTTT. Residues: CASSGGRTSTQYF.